These 3 T cell receptor beta chains share one sample of origin, sequenced in a study of neoadjuvant anti-PD-1 for oral cavity cancer listed by TCRdb under 2021. The label giving this sample's time point can be read as: after neoadjuvant nivolumab, at surgical resection. The library was obtained by the immunoSEQ multiplex PCR assay. TCRdb carries this immuneACCESS record with in-frame sequences only. Its versions omit some clonotypes, under half of them owing to an unresolved V gene in the studies checked, with the rest unexplained. For this sample there are about 32,000 clones; almost 80% appear just once. The ten largest account for 3% to 4% of the sample. The input for sequencing was PBMCs, taken after nivolumab (anti-PD-1) treatment. The receptors were sampled from a person between 40 and 80 years old with oral cavity squamous cell carcinoma.

The chain has TRBV2 and TRBJ2-7, with TRBD2 as a possible D gene (6 bases). This CDR3 spans 14 amino acids. Looked up from germline, CDR1 is SNHLY and CDR2 is FYNNEI. Trimming shortened V by 7 bases and J by 5 bases, and 18 bases separated the two germline ends. CDR3 nucleotide sequence: TGTGCCAGCAAGGAGGGGAACCTCCTTAACGAGCAGTACTTC. Translation gives CASKEGNLLNEQYF.

The chain has TRBV30 and TRBJ1-1; D not certain. CDR3 length: 15 residues. Germline assignment: CDR1 GTSNPN and CDR2 SVGIG (reference sequence). V was shortened by 3 bases and J by 0 bases, with 14 bases between the two germline ends. This CDR3 is CAWRTSGLVNTEAFF. The CDR3 coding sequence is TGTGCCTGGAGGACCTCAGGATTAGTGAACACTGAAGCTTTCTTT.

V and J are TRBV6-4 and TRBJ2-3; 8 bases are shared with TRBD1. Per germline, CDR1 MRHNA and CDR2 SNTAGT. The V segment lost 6 bases and the J segment 0 bases; nucleotides outside the gene matches: 8. This CDR3 has 16 residues. CDR3 in DNA: TGTGCCAGCAGGGCCGGGACAGGCCGTAGCACAGATACGCAGTATTTT. Its translation: CASRAGTGRSTDTQYF.